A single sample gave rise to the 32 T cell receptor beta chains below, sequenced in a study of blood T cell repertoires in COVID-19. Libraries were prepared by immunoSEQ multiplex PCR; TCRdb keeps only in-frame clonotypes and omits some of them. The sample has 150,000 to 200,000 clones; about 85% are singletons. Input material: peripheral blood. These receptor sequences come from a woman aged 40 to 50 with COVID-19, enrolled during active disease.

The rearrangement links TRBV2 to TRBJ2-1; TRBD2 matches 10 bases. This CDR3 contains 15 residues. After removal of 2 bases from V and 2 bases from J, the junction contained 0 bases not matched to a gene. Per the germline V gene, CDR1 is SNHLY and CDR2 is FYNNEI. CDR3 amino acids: CASSELAGAYNEQFF. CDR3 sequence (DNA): TGTGCCAGCAGTGAACTAGCGGGGGCCTACAATGAGCAGTTCTTC.

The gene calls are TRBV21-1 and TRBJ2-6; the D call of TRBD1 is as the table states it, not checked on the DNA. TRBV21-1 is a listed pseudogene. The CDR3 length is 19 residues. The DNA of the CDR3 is TGTGCCAGCAGCAAACCCCGGGACAGGGGACACACTGGGGCCAACGTCCTGACTTTC. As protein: CASSKPRDRGHTGANVLTF.

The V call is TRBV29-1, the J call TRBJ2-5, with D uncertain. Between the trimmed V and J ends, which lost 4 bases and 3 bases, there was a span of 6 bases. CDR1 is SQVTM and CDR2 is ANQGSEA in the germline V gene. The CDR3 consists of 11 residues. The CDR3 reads CSVAGKETQYF. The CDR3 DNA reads TGCAGCGTTGCCGGTAAAGAGACCCAGTACTTC.

The DNA for the CDR3 is TGTGCCAGCACTAGCGGGAGATTAGCCAAAAACATTCAGTACTTC. Translating gives CASTSGRLAKNIQYF. The genes are TRBV2 and TRBJ2-4; 10 positions match TRBD2. V lost 7 bases and J lost 0; bases outside the gene matches: 3. The CDR3 runs 15 residues. CDR1 SNHLY and CDR2 FYNNEI come from the germline V gene.

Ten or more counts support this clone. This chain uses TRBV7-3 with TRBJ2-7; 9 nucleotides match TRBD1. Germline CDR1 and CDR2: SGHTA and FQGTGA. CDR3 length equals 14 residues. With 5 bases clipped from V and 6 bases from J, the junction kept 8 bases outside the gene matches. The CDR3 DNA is TGTGCCAGCAGCCCCGGGACAGGGTCGACCGAGCAGTACTTC. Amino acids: CASSPGTGSTEQYF.

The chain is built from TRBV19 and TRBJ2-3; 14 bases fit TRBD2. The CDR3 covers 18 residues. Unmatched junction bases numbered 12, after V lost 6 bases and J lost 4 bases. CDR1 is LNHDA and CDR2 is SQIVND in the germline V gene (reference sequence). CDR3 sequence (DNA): TGTGCCAGTAGCCGAGCGACTAGCGGGAGGGCCGCGGCAGATACGCAGTATTTT. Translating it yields CASSRATSGRAAADTQYF.

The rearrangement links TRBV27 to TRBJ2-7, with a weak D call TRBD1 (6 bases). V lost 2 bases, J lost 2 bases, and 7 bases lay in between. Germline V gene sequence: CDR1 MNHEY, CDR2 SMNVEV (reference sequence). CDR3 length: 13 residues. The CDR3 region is CASSLAGAYEQYF. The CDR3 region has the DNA TGTGCCAGCAGTTTAGCAGGGGCCTACGAGCAGTACTTC.

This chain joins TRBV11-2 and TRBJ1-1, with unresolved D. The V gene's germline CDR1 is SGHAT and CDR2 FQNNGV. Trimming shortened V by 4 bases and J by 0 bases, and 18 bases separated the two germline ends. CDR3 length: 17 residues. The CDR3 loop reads CASSSLGGRSLNTEAFF. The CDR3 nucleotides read TGTGCCAGCAGCTCCCTGGGAGGGAGAAGTTTGAACACTGAAGCTTTCTTT.

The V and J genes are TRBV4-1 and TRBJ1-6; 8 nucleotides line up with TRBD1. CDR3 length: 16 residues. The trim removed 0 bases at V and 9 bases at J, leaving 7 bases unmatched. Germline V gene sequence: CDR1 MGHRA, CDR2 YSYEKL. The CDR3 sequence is CASSQDGRGRGSPLHF. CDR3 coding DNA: TGCGCCAGCAGCCAAGATGGCAGGGGGCGCGGTTCACCCCTCCACTTT.

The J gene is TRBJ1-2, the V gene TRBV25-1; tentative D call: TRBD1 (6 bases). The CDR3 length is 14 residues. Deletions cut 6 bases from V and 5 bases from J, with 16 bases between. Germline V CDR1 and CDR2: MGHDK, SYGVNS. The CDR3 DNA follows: TGTGCCAGCAGCCCACCGGGGGGCGCGTATGGCTACACCTTC. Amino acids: CASSPPGGAYGYTF.

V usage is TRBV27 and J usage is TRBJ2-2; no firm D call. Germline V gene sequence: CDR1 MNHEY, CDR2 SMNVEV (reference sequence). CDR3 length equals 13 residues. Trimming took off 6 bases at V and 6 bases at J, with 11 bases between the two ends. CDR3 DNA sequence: TGTGCCAGCAGGCCTCGCGCCTCCGGGGAGCTGTTTTTT. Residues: CASRPRASGELFF.

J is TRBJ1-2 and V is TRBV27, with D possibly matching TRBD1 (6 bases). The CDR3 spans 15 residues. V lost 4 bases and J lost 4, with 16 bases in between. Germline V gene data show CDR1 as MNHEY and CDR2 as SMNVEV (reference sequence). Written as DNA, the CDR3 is TGTGCCAGCAGTTGGGATCAGGGGACACTCTATGGCTACACCTTC. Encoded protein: CASSWDQGTLYGYTF.

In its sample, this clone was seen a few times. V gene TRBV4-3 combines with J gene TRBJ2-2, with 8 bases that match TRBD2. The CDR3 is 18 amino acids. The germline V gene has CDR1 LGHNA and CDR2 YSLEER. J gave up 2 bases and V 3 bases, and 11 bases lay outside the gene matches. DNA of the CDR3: TGCGCCAGCAGCCACCCCTCGGGGGGGGGCCAAAACACCGGGGAGCTGTTTTTT. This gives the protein CASSHPSGGGQNTGELFF.

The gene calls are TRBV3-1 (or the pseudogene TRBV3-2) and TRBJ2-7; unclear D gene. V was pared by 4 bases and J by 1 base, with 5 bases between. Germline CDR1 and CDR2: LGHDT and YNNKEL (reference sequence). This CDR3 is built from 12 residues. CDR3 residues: CASSLVSYEQYF. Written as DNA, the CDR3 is TGTGCCAGCAGCCTCGTATCCTACGAGCAGTACTTC.

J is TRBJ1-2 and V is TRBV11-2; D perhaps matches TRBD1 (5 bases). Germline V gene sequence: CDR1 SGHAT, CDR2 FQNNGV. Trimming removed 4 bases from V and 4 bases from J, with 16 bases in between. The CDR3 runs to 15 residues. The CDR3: CASSSAISGGYGYTF. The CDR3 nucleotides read TGTGCCAGCAGCTCCGCCATTTCCGGGGGCTATGGCTACACCTTC.

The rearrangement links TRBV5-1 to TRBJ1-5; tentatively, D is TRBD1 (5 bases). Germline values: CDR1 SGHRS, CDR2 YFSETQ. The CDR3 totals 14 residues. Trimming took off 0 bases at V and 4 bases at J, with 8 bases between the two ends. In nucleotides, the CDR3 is TGCGCCAGCAGCTTGGTGGCAGGGAATCAGCCCCAGCATTTT. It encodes CASSLVAGNQPQHF.

CDR3: CASSQAETQYF. In DNA, the CDR3 is TGTGCCAGCAGCCAGGCCGAGACCCAGTACTTC. The rearrangement joins TRBV3-1 (or the pseudogene TRBV3-2) to TRBJ2-5, with D unclear. V shed 3 bases and J shed 5 bases, with 4 bases lying between them. In germline, CDR1 is LGHDT, CDR2 YNNKEL (reference sequence). This CDR3 region has 11 residues.

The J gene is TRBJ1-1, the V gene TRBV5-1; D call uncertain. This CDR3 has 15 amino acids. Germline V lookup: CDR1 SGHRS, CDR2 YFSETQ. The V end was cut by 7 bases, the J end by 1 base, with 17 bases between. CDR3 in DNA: TGCGCCAGCGGAGGAATTGGGTCGTGGAACACTGAAGCTTTCTTT. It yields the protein CASGGIGSWNTEAFF.

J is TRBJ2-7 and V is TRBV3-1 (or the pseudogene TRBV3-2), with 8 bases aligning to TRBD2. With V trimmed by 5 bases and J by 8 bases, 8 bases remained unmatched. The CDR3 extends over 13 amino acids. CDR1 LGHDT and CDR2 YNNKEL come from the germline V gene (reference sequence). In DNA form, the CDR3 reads TGTGCCAGCAGCATTAGCGGGGAAAGGAAGCAGTACTTC. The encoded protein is CASSISGERKQYF.

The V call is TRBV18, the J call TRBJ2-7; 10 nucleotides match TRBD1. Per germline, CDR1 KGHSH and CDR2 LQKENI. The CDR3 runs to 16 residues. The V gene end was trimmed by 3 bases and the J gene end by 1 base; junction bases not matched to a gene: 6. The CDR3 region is CASSPLRTGGSYEQYF. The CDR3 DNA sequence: TGTGCCAGCTCACCCCTTCGGACAGGGGGATCCTACGAGCAGTACTTC.

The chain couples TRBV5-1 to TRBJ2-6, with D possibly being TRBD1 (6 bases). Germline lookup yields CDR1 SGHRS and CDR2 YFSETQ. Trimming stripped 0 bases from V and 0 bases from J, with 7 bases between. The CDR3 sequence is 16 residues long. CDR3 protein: CASSLGGHSGANVLTF. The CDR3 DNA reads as TGCGCCAGCAGCTTGGGGGGGCACTCTGGGGCCAACGTCCTGACTTTC.

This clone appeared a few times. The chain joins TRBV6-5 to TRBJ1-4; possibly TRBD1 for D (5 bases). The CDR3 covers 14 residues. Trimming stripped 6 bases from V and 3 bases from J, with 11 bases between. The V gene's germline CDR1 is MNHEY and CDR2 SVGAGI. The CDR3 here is CASSRANPNEKLFF. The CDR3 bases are TGTGCCAGCAGCAGGGCGAACCCTAATGAAAAACTGTTTTTT.

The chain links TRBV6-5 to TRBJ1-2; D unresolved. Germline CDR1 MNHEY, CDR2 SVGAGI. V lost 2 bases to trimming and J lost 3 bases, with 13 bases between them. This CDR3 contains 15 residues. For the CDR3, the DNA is TGTGCCAGCAGTTACAGGGAGGGAAACGACTATGGCTACACCTTC. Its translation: CASSYREGNDYGYTF.

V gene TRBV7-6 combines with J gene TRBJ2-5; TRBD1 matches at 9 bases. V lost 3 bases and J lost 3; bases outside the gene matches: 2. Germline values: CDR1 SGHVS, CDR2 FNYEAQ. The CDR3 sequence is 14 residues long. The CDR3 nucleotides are TGTGCCAGCAGCTTGGGACAGGGTAAAGAGACCCAGTACTTC. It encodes CASSLGQGKETQYF.

The CDR3 loop reads CASSYGTVYGYTF. CDR3 in DNA: TGTGCCAGCAGCTACGGGACAGTTTATGGCTACACCTTC. The rearrangement joins TRBV6-5 to TRBJ1-2; 7 bases align to TRBD1. V was clipped by 6 bases and J by 5 bases; unmatched bases: 6. The germline gives CDR1 MNHEY, CDR2 SVGAGI. The CDR3 extends over 13 amino acids.

CDR3 DNA sequence: TGTGCCAGCAGCTTTGGGACTAGCGGGGGGTACACCGGGGAGCTGTTTTTT. Its translation: CASSFGTSGGYTGELFF. The chain joins TRBV5-4 to TRBJ2-2; the match to TRBD2 covers 15 bases. The trim removed 2 bases at V and 3 bases at J, leaving 2 bases unmatched. The CDR3 covers 17 residues. Germline V gives CDR1 SGHNT, CDR2 YYREEE (reference sequence). The whole variable domain, remainder taken from reference TRBV5-4 and TRBJ2-2, is ETGVTQSPTHLIKTRGQQVTLRCSSQSGHNTVSWYQQALGQGPQFIFQYYREEENGRGNFPPRFSGLQFPNYSSELNVNALELDDSALYLCASSFGTSGGYTGELFFGEGSRLTVL.

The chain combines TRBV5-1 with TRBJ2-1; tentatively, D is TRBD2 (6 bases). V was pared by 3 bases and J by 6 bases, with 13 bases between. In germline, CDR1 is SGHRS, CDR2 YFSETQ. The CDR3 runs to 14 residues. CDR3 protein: CASSSASTSNEQFF. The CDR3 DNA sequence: TGCGCCAGCAGCTCTGCCTCGACTAGCAATGAGCAGTTCTTC.

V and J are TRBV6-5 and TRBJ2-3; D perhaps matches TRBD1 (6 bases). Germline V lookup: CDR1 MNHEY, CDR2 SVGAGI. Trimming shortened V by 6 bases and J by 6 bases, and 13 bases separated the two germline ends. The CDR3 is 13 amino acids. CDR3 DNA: TGTGCCAGCAGCCAACAGGGCTTTGATACGCAGTATTTT. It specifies CASSQQGFDTQYF.

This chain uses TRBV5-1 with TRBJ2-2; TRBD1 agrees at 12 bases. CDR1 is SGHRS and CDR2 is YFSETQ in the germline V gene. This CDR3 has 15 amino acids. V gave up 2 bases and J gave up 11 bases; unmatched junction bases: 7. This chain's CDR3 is CASSFPGQGAGELFF. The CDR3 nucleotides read TGCGCCAGCAGCTTCCCGGGACAGGGGGCGGGTGAGCTGTTTTTT.

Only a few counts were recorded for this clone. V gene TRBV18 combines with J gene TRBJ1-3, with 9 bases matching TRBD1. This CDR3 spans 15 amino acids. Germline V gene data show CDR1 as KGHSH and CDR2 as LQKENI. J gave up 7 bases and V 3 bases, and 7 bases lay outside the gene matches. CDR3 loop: CASSPPGTGKNTIYF. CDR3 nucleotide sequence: TGTGCCAGCTCACCCCCAGGGACAGGGAAGAACACCATATATTTT.

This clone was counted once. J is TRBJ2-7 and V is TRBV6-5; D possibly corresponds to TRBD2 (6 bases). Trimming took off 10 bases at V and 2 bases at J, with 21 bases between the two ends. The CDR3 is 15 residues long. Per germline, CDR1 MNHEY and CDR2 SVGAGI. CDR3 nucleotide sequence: TGTGCCACCCGAATATGGGGGACTGCTACCTACGAGCAGTACTTC. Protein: CATRIWGTATYEQYF.

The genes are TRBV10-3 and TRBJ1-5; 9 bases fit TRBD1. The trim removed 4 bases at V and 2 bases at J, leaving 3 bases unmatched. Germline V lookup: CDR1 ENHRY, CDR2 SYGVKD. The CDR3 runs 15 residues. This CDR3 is CAISGTGAGNQPQHF. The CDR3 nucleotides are TGTGCCATCAGTGGGACAGGGGCGGGCAATCAGCCCCAGCATTTT.